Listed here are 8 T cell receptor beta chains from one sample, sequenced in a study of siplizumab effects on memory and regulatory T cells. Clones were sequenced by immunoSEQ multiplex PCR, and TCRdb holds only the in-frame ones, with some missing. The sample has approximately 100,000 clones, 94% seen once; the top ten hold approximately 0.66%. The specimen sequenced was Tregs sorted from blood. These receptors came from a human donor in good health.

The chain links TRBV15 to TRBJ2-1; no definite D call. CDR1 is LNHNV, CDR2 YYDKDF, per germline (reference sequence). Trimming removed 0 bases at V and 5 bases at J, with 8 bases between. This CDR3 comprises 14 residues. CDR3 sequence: CATSRDAGNNEQFF. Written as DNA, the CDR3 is TGTGCCACCAGCAGAGATGCTGGCAACAATGAGCAGTTCTTC.

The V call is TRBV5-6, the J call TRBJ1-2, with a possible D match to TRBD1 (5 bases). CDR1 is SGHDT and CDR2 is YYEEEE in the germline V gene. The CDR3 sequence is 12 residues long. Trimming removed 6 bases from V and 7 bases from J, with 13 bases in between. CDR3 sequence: CASMGQGSGYTF. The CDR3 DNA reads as TGTGCCAGCATGGGGCAGGGCTCTGGCTACACCTTC.

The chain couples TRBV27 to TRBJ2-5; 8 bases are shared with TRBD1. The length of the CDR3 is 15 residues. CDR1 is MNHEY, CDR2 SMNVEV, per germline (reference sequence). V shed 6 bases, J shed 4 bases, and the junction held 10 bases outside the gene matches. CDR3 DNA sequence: TGTGCCAGCAGGGATCTCACAGGGGGAGCAGAGACCCAGTACTTC. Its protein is CASRDLTGGAETQYF.

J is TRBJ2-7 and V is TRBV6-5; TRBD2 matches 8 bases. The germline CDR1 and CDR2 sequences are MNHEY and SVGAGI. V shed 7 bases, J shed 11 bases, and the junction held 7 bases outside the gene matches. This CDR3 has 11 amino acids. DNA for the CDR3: TGTGCCAGCACCCTCGGGGGGGTTGAGTACTTC. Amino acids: CASTLGGVEYF.

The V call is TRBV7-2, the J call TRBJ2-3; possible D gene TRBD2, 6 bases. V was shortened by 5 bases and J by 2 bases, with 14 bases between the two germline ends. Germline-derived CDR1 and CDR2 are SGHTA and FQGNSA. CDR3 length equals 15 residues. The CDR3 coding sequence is TGTGCCAGCAGCCTACTTGGGACTTCCACAGATACGCAGTATTTT. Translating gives CASSLLGTSTDTQYF.

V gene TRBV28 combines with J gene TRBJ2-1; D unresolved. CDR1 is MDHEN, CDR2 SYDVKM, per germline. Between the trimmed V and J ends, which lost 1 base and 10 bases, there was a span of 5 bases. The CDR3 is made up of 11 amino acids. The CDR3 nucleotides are TGTGCCAGCAGTTTATACACAGAGCAGTTCTTC. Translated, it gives CASSLYTEQFF. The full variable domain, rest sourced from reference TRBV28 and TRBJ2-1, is DVKVTQSSRYLVKRTGEKVFLECVQDMDHENMFWYRQDPGLGLRLIYFSYDVKMKEKGDIPEGYSVSREKKERFSLILESASTNQTSMYLCASSLYTEQFFGPGTRLTVL.

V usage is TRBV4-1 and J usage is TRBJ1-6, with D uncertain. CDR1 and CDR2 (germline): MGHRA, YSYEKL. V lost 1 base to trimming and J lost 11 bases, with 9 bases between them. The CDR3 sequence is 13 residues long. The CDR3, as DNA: TGCGCCAGCAGCCAAGTTTTTGTACCACCCCTCCACTTT. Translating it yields CASSQVFVPPLHF.

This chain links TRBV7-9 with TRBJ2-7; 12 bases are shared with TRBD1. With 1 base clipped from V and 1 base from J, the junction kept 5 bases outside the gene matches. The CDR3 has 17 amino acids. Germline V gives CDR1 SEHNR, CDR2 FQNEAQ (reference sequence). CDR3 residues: CASSLGGTGGASYEQYF. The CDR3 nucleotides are TGTGCCAGCAGCTTAGGGGGGACAGGGGGCGCGTCCTACGAGCAGTACTTC.